The 4 T cell receptor beta chains reported below all come from one sample, sequenced in a study of T cell repertoires in cytomegalovirus infection. TCRdb analysed the reads with MiXCR anew, one entry per CDR3 protein. The data show 100,000 or so distinct CDR3 sequences, with approximately 15% seen just once and around 8.5% held by the top ten. Sequencing input: PBMCs. All receptors derive from a human donor in good health (CMV status not recorded). Some clones in this sample may be carry-over from other donors' samples.

This chain uses TRBV14 with TRBJ1-2, with D possibly TRBD1 on 5 matching bases. V lost 4 bases and J 3 bases, leaving 9 bases between the germline ends. In germline, CDR1 is SGHDN, CDR2 FVKESK. CDR3 length: 13 amino acids. As DNA, the CDR3 is TGTGCCAGCAGCCGGGACGACTACTATGGCTACACCTTC. Amino acids: CASSRDDYYGYTF.

V is TRBV7-9 and J is TRBJ2-7, with D possibly matching TRBD2 (7 bases). This CDR3 comprises 15 residues. V shed 5 bases and J shed 0 bases, with 14 bases lying between them. Germline V gene lookup returns CDR1 SEHNR and CDR2 FQNEAQ (reference sequence). In DNA, the CDR3 is TGTGCCAGCAGCATGGGGGGGCTAACCTCCTACGAGCAGTACTTC. Its protein is CASSMGGLTSYEQYF.

This clonotype was found many times. CDR3 amino acids: CASSPQRWETQYF. The DNA for the CDR3 is TGTGCCAGCAGCCCGCAGCGGTGGGAGACCCAGTACTTC. This chain uses TRBV7-2 with TRBJ2-5, with D maybe TRBD2 (5 bases). Germline assignment: CDR1 SGHTA and CDR2 FQGNSA. The CDR3 is 13 amino acids. Between the trimmed V and J ends, which lost 5 bases and 5 bases, there was a span of 12 bases.

This clonotype came up a few times. V gene TRBV12-3 or TRBV12-4 combines with J gene TRBJ1-1, with D perhaps matching TRBD1 (5 bases). Trimming stripped 6 bases from V and 5 bases from J, with 16 bases between. There are 14 residues in the CDR3. The CDR3 region has the DNA TGTGCCAGCAGGAAGGCGGGGGAAGAGACTGAAGCTTTCTTT. It specifies CASRKAGEETEAFF.